This passage covers 11 T cell receptor beta chains from one sample sequenced in a study of blood T cell repertoires in COVID-19. The assay was immunoSEQ multiplex PCR, and TCRdb's table has in-frame clones only and misses some. The top ten clones hold around 2.1% of a sample with 200,000 to 300,000 clones, around 88% of them seen once. Specimen: PBMCs or T cells enriched from blood (not recorded which). The source of these receptors is a woman aged 45-60 years who had recovered from COVID-19.

V and J are TRBV6-5 and TRBJ2-3; 8 bases map to TRBD2. The germline V gene encodes CDR1 MNHEY and CDR2 SVGAGI. The V segment lost 6 bases and the J segment 4 bases; nucleotides outside the gene matches: 9. The CDR3 covers 15 residues. The CDR3 protein is CASREVAGGADTQYF. As DNA, the CDR3 is TGTGCCAGCAGAGAGGTGGCGGGAGGAGCAGATACGCAGTATTTT.

The genes are TRBV11-3 and TRBJ2-3; a weak D match, TRBD2 (7 bases). The germline CDR1 and CDR2 sequences are SGHNT and YENEEA. V was clipped by 1 base and J by 5 bases, with 13 bases between them. The CDR3 extends over 15 amino acids. The CDR3 here is CASSLVGGQKDTQYF. The CDR3 nucleotides are TGTGCCAGCAGCTTAGTGGGGGGGCAGAAAGATACGCAGTATTTT.

This clone has a single count. V usage is TRBV5-1 and J usage is TRBJ1-1; 8 nucleotides line up with TRBD1. V lost 5 bases and J lost 1; bases outside the gene matches: 7. The CDR3 extends over 15 amino acids. Germline CDR1 and CDR2: SGHRS and YFSETQ. CDR3 in amino acids: CASRRAGGANTEAFF. CDR3 DNA: TGCGCCAGCAGGCGAGCAGGGGGCGCGAACACTGAAGCTTTCTTT.

The CDR3 sequence is CASSNRQEQYF. The CDR3 coding sequence is TGTGCCAGCAGCAACAGACAGGAGCAATACTTC. The gene calls are TRBV7-9 and TRBJ2-4, with D perhaps TRBD1 (6 bases). This CDR3 has 11 residues. CDR1 and CDR2 (germline): SEHNR, FQNEAQ (reference sequence). V was clipped by 5 bases and J by 16 bases, with 15 bases between them.

The CDR3 nucleotides are TGCGCCAGCAGCCAGATCCCACAGGGTAGCTACGAGCAGTACTTC. Its translation is CASSQIPQGSYEQYF. The rearrangement joins TRBV4-1 to TRBJ2-7; TRBD1 is a possible D gene (6 bases). The length of the CDR3 is 15 residues. CDR1 and CDR2 from the germline V gene are MGHRA and YSYEKL. V was shortened by 3 bases and J by 3 bases, with 15 bases between the two germline ends.

This chain links TRBV6-5 with TRBJ1-3, with a weak D call TRBD1 (5 bases). The CDR3 is made up of 14 amino acids. Trimming pared 6 bases from V and 7 bases from J, leaving 16 bases between. Per the germline V gene, CDR1 is MNHEY and CDR2 is SVGAGI. The CDR3 reads CASSVLGGGNTIYF. The CDR3 DNA reads as TGTGCCAGCAGCGTCCTGGGGGGAGGGAACACCATATATTTT.

The DNA of the CDR3 is TGTGCCAGCAGCTTAGAACCCAGGTGGGAGACCCAGTACTTC. Amino acid sequence: CASSLEPRWETQYF. The chain is built from TRBV7-2 and TRBJ2-5; D gene uncertain. The CDR3 loop spans 14 amino acids. The germline CDR1 and CDR2 sequences are SGHTA and FQGNSA. Trimming took 1 base from V and 5 from J, leaving 11 bases between them.

This rearrangement joins TRBV28 to TRBJ2-7; TRBD2 is a possible D gene (6 bases). The germline V gene encodes CDR1 MDHEN and CDR2 SYDVKM. The V and J ends lost 6 bases and 0 bases respectively, with 12 bases between them. The CDR3 consists of 14 residues. The CDR3 loop is CASSPIGGSYEQYF. The CDR3 DNA follows: TGTGCCAGCAGCCCGATCGGGGGCTCCTACGAGCAGTACTTC.

The chain's CDR3 is CASSSRQGGAEAFF. CDR3 DNA: TGTGCCAGCAGCAGTCGACAGGGCGGGGCTGAAGCTTTCTTT. V and J are TRBV11-2 and TRBJ1-1, with 7 bases lining up with TRBD1. Per the germline V gene, CDR1 is SGHAT and CDR2 is FQNNGV. The CDR3 extends over 14 amino acids. J lost 6 bases, V lost 5 bases, and 9 bases had no gene match.

J is TRBJ1-2 and V is TRBV30; maybe TRBD1 (5 bases). Germline lookup yields CDR1 GTSNPN and CDR2 SVGIG (reference sequence). Trimming removed 1 base at V and 5 bases at J, with 14 bases between. The CDR3 contains 14 residues. In nucleotides, the CDR3 is TGTGCCTGGAGTGGGGGCAGGCTCTTATATGGCTACACCTTC. This codes for CAWSGGRLLYGYTF.

This clone turned up a few times. The V call is TRBV19, the J call TRBJ1-1; D not certain. Germline assignment: CDR1 LNHDA and CDR2 SQIVND (reference sequence). Trimming removed 8 bases from V and 5 bases from J, with 9 bases in between. The CDR3 covers 11 residues. CDR3 region: CASFTGTEAFF. CDR3 DNA: TGTGCCAGTTTTACCGGGACTGAAGCTTTCTTT.